This TCR beta chain was sequenced during a study of blood T cell repertoires in COVID-19. Study-wide context: The United States, Italy and Spain provided the acute and convalescent COVID-19 samples. From T cells, B-cell-depleted T cells, or PBMCs came the material, which was cDNA or gDNA.

CDR1 is MNHEY, CDR2 SVGEGT, per germline. V lost 5 bases and J lost 1, with 15 bases in between. The CDR3 contains 15 residues. Per the authors' pipeline: Reference gene primer amplification in the assay estimated nucleated cell counts. Using immunoSEQ multiplex PCR, the repertoire was profiled, and TCRdb retains in-frame clones only, with some absent. V and J calls and clone size come straight from that table; D and trimming were deduced from the DNA. The sample has roughly 46,000 clones; over 80% are singletons. Sample: peripheral blood. The rearrangement links TRBV6-2 or TRBV6-3 to TRBJ2-7; a weak D match, TRBD2 (5 bases). The clonotype was recovered from a human donor with active COVID-19. The donor label of this sample is uncertain. The CDR3 sequence: CASSERGHLSYEQYF. CDR3 sequence (DNA): TGTGCCAGCAGTGAGAGAGGGCACCTATCCTACGAGCAGTACTTC.